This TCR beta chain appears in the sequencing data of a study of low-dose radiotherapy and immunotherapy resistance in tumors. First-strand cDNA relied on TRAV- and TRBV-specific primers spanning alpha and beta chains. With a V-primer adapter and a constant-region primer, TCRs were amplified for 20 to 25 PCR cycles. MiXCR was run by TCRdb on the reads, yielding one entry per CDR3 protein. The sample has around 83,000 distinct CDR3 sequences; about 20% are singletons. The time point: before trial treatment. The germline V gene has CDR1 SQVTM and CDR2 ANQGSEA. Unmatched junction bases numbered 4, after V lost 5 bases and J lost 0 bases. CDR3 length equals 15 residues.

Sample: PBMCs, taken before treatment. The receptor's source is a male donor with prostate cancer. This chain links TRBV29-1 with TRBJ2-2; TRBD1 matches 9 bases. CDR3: CSVTTGGANTGELFF. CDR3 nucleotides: TGCAGCGTTACCACAGGGGGCGCGAACACCGGGGAGCTGTTTTTT.